The clone carrying this T cell receptor (beta chain) was seen a few times. What it binds is not known. This record belongs to a study of beta chain features in type 1 diabetes. The whole isolated RNA underwent reverse transcription, so sequencing captured expressed TCRB transcripts. Only in-frame clones appear in the TCRdb table, and some are missing; sequencing was by immunoSEQ multiplex PCR. The data show about 140,000 clones, roughly 10% seen once. The V gene's germline CDR1 is MNHEY and CDR2 SVGAGI. This CDR3 has 13 residues. Trimming cost V 3 bases and J 8 bases; bases outside gene matches: 4. Findings and caveats of the study: These data did not resolve whether HLA type affects TCRB rearrangement.

This sequence originates from a man younger than 35 in good health. Material: naive CD4+ T cells from blood. The chain recombines TRBV6-5 with TRBJ2-1; TRBD1 matches at 7 bases. The CDR3 region is CASSYNRGYEQFF. CDR3 DNA sequence: TGTGCCAGCAGTTATAACAGGGGCTATGAGCAGTTCTTC.